The rows below give T cell receptor beta chains drawn from one sample of a study of blood T cell repertoires in COVID-19. Clones were sequenced by immunoSEQ multiplex PCR, and TCRdb holds only the in-frame ones, with some missing. The sample includes hundreds of thousands of clones, 87% of them seen just once. Sequenced material: peripheral blood. The receptors were sampled from a woman aged 55-75 years with COVID-19, enrolled during active disease. Both conserved end residues are part of each CDR3. D genes are given only for firm matches. The size of a clone is reported for some rows only, either as once, few or many, or as a class for expanded clones.

DNA | CDR3 | D | V | size | J
TGTGCCAGCTCAACGGACAGGGGGAAGATCGGTGAAGCTTTCTTT | CASSTDRGKIGEAFF | TRBD1 | TRBV18 | NA | TRBJ1-1
TGTGCCAGCAGCTTAGGGCAGCCATACAATGAGCAGTTCTTC | CASSLGQPYNEQFF | NA | TRBV7-3 | NA | TRBJ2-1
TGTGCCAGCAGTTTAGATCGATCCCCAGGGTTCTATTCTGGAAACACCATATATTTT | CASSLDRSPGFYSGNTIYF | NA | TRBV28 | NA | TRBJ1-3
TGTGCCAGCTCATCCCTTGACAGGGCGAATGAGCAGTTCTTC | CASSSLDRANEQFF | TRBD1 | TRBV18 | once | TRBJ2-1
TGTGCCAGCATCGACAGGGGAGATGAGCAGTTCTTC | CASIDRGDEQFF | TRBD1 | TRBV6-5 | NA | TRBJ2-1
TGCGCCAGCAGCTTGGCCTGGGCGGGAAGCATTCAGTACTTC | CASSLAWAGSIQYF | NA | TRBV5-1 | NA | TRBJ2-4
TGTGCCAGCAAGAGGCCTGACAGGGAACGTTCACCCCTCCACTTT | CASKRPDRERSPLHF | TRBD1 | TRBV27 | NA | TRBJ1-6
TGTGCCAGCAGTCCATACAGGGGGCGGGGTGAAAAACTGTTTTTT | CASSPYRGRGEKLFF | TRBD1 | TRBV28 | NA | TRBJ1-4
TGTGCCAGCTGCCGGGACACCGGAGGTGGTTCACCCCTCCACTTT | CASCRDTGGGSPLHF | NA | TRBV6-6 | NA | TRBJ1-6
TGTGCCAGCAGCTTAGAGCGGGGGGCCGTGTCCGATGAGCAGTTCTTC | CASSLERGAVSDEQFF | TRBD2 | TRBV5-4 | NA | TRBJ2-1
TGTGCCAGCAGCAAACAGGGGATGAACACTGAAGCTTTCTTT | CASSKQGMNTEAFF | TRBD1 | TRBV3-1/TRBV3-2 | NA | TRBJ1-1
TGTGCCAGCAACCAGGACAGGGGCACCATATATTTT | CASNQDRGTIYF | TRBD1 | TRBV12-3/TRBV12-4 | few | TRBJ1-3
TGCGCCAGCAGCTTGGGTAGCCTGGAGGACACTGAAGCTTTCTTT | CASSLGSLEDTEAFF | NA | TRBV5-1 | NA | TRBJ1-1
TGTGCCAGCAGCTTACGGGGGAGAAATAGCAATCAGCCCCAGCATTTT | CASSLRGRNSNQPQHF | NA | TRBV7-2 | once | TRBJ1-5
TGTGCCAGCTTCCGGGACAGGGCAGTCAATGAGCAGTTCTTC | CASFRDRAVNEQFF | TRBD1 | TRBV7-9 | NA | TRBJ2-1
TGTGCCAGCAGCTTTCAAGGAGGGGTGGTATCTGAAGCTTTCTTT | CASSFQGGVVSEAFF | NA | TRBV7-9 | NA | TRBJ1-1
TGTGCCAGCAGTTGGACAGGGTCCAACTATGGCTACACCTTC | CASSWTGSNYGYTF | TRBD1 | TRBV6-5 | NA | TRBJ1-2
TGTGCCAGCACCTTCTTGAGGGACAGTCTAGCCCAGTACTTC | CASTFLRDSLAQYF | TRBD1 | TRBV6-5 | NA | TRBJ2-5
TGTGCCAGCAGTCCTCGACCGACAGGGTGGTCCGAGCAGTACTTC | CASSPRPTGWSEQYF | TRBD1 | TRBV27 | NA | TRBJ2-7
TGTGCCAGCAGCCTCCTCGACACTGAAGCTTTCTTT | CASSLLDTEAFF | NA | TRBV3-1/TRBV3-2 | NA | TRBJ1-1
TGCGCCAGCAGTTGGTGGAGGGGCCCCTCCCTAGGCAATCAGCCCCAGCATTTT | CASSWWRGPSLGNQPQHF | NA | TRBV23-1 | NA | TRBJ1-5
TGTGCCAGCTCACCAACAGGGAGCACTGAAGCTTTCTTT | CASSPTGSTEAFF | NA | TRBV18 | NA | TRBJ1-1
TGTGCCAGCAGTCCCGGGACACTTTATGGCTACACCTTC | CASSPGTLYGYTF | NA | TRBV6-5 | NA | TRBJ1-2
TGTGCCAGCAGCGCAAGACAGCACCTCTATAATTCACCCCTCCACTTT | CASSARQHLYNSPLHF | NA | TRBV9 | NA | TRBJ1-6
TGTGCCAGCAGCCGCCGGGAGACTGGATCCCAAGAGACCCAGTACTTC | CASSRRETGSQETQYF | NA | TRBV3-1/TRBV3-2 | NA | TRBJ2-5
TGCAGCGTCGAACAGGGGGCATATGGCTACACCTTC | CSVEQGAYGYTF | TRBD1 | TRBV29-1 | NA | TRBJ1-2
TGTGCCAGCTCGAAAATCGGGACAGCTAACGAGCAGTACTTC | CASSKIGTANEQYF | TRBD1 | TRBV18 | NA | TRBJ2-7
TGTGCCAGCAGGCGACCGGGACAGAGCTCCTACGAGCAGTACTTC | CASRRPGQSSYEQYF | TRBD1 | TRBV11-2 | NA | TRBJ2-7
TGTGCCAGTAGTAATGGGGCCTCTGGAAACACCATATATTTT | CASSNGASGNTIYF | NA | TRBV19 | NA | TRBJ1-3
TGTGCCAGCAGTGACCCCCCAGGGGGAGGAGAGACCCAGTACTTC | CASSDPPGGGETQYF | NA | TRBV2 | NA | TRBJ2-5
TGTGCCAGCAGTACGGGACTAGCGGGGAGATACGAGCAGTACTTC | CASSTGLAGRYEQYF | TRBD2 | TRBV28 | NA | TRBJ2-7
TGCGCCACCTCCGGGACAGGGCTTTCAGAGCAGTACTTC | CATSGTGLSEQYF | TRBD1 | TRBV10-1 | NA | TRBJ2-7
TGTGCCAGCAGCCACGGACAGGGAGCAAATCAGCCCCAGCATTTT | CASSHGQGANQPQHF | TRBD1 | TRBV3-1/TRBV3-2 | NA | TRBJ1-5
TGTGCCAGCAGCCACGGACAGCTGAACACTGAAGCTTTCTTT | CASSHGQLNTEAFF | NA | TRBV7-9 | once | TRBJ1-1
TGTGCCACCCGAGAGCGCCTCCTCCCTCGGCGGACAGATACGCAGTATTTT | CATRERLLPRRTDTQYF | NA | TRBV2 | NA | TRBJ2-3
TGCGCCAGCAGCTCGACGGGGCGGGGCACTGAAGCTTTCTTT | CASSSTGRGTEAFF | NA | TRBV5-1 | NA | TRBJ1-1
TGCGCCAGCAGCTTGGCCGGGACAGATAACACTGAAGCTTTCTTT | CASSLAGTDNTEAFF | TRBD1 | TRBV5-1 | NA | TRBJ1-1
TGTGCCAGCCTTTCCGGGGGGATGAACACTGAAGCTTTCTTT | CASLSGGMNTEAFF | NA | TRBV28 | NA | TRBJ1-1
TGTGCCAGCAGTTTAGTCCCGGGACAGGGGAGAAATTCACCCCTCCACTTT | CASSLVPGQGRNSPLHF | TRBD1 | TRBV27 | NA | TRBJ1-6
TGTGCCAGCGGAATTACAGGGGGTGGGCAGCCCCAGCATTTT | CASGITGGGQPQHF | TRBD1 | TRBV6-5 | NA | TRBJ1-5
TGTGCCAGCAGTTACTCTTCCGTCTCCACTGAAGCTTTCTTT | CASSYSSVSTEAFF | NA | TRBV6-5 | NA | TRBJ1-1
TGCGCCAGCAGCTTGTCGGCACAGGGCGCTGAAGCTTTCTTT | CASSLSAQGAEAFF | NA | TRBV5-1 | NA | TRBJ1-1
TGTGCCAGCAGCTTATCAGGGTTCGGAGAGCAGTACTTC | CASSLSGFGEQYF | NA | TRBV7-2 | NA | TRBJ2-7
TGTGCCGCCCTGGGGCCTTATGGCTACACCTTC | CAALGPYGYTF | NA | TRBV19 | NA | TRBJ1-2
TGCGCCAGCAGAATGGTGGGCGGGGAGGAAGAGACCCAGTACTTC | CASRMVGGEEETQYF | NA | TRBV5-1 | NA | TRBJ2-5
TGTGCTAGTGGTTTGGCACTAGGAGGAGGCCAGCCCCAGCATTTT | CASGLALGGGQPQHF | NA | TRBV12-5 | few | TRBJ1-5
TGTGCCAGCAGCCGAGGGGGTGGCAATGAGCAGTTCTTC | CASSRGGGNEQFF | NA | TRBV3-1/TRBV3-2 | NA | TRBJ2-1
TGTGCCAGCAAGACAGGGGCTGCCGTTCAGAACACTGAAGCTTTCTTT | CASKTGAAVQNTEAFF | TRBD1 | TRBV2 | NA | TRBJ1-1
TGTGCCAGCAGTTACTCCGGGACTAGCGGGGACAATGAGCAGTTCTTC | CASSYSGTSGDNEQFF | TRBD2 | TRBV6-6 | NA | TRBJ2-1
TGTGCCAGCAGCGCCGGGACTAGCGGGGCCTACGGGGAGCTGTTTTTT | CASSAGTSGAYGELFF | TRBD2 | TRBV7-2 | NA | TRBJ2-2
TGTGCCAGCAGCCCAACGACAGTCACTGAAGCTTTCTTT | CASSPTTVTEAFF | NA | TRBV5-6 | NA | TRBJ1-1
TGTGCCAGCCATGGCGATGGCGGGGGGCTCAATGAGCAGTTCTTC | CASHGDGGGLNEQFF | TRBD2 | TRBV9 | NA | TRBJ2-1
TGTGCCAGCAGCTTGGCTACAACAGCAGCTAACTATGGCTACACCTTC | CASSLATTAANYGYTF | NA | TRBV7-8 | few | TRBJ1-2
TGTGCCAGCAGGATGAGGCAGAGCTCCTATAATTCACCCCTCCACTTT | CASRMRQSSYNSPLHF | NA | TRBV2 | once | TRBJ1-6
TGTGCCAGCTCACCAACGGGACAGGGGTCTGGCTACACCTTC | CASSPTGQGSGYTF | TRBD1 | TRBV18 | NA | TRBJ1-2
TGCGCCAGCACGACAGGGACGGCGAACACTGAAGCTTTCTTT | CASTTGTANTEAFF | TRBD1 | TRBV5-1 | NA | TRBJ1-1
TGTGCCAGCAGCTCAGGGCTAGCTGGAAACACCATATATTTT | CASSSGLAGNTIYF | NA | TRBV5-4 | NA | TRBJ1-3